The sequence of this TCR beta chain was determined in a study of T-cell reconstitution after alpha-beta-depleted transplantation in children. Many counts were recorded for this clonotype. What it binds is unknown. Whole-study findings and limits: Hyperexpanded clones declined; after one year, newly produced T cells mostly supplied diversity.

The V and J ends lost 4 bases and 1 base respectively, with 7 bases between them. The germline V gene encodes CDR1 LGHDT and CDR2 YNNKEL (reference sequence). This CDR3 is built from 14 residues. Unique molecular identifiers were incorporated into the prepared TCRbeta library. TCRdb re-called the PCR reads with MiXCR, one entry per CDR3 protein. The sample yields about 290,000 distinct CDR3 sequences, about a tenth seen once. The gene calls are TRBV3-1 and TRBJ2-2, with D tentatively TRBD2 (5 bases). This sample comprised PBMCs, obtained before TCRalphabeta/CD19-depleted stem cell transplant. The origin of this receptor is a boy under three years old with acute myeloid leukemia, due to receive a stem cell transplant. The CDR3 DNA is TGTGCCAGCAGCCCTCGGGAGAACACCGGGGAGCTGTTTTTT. Translating gives CASSPRENTGELFF.